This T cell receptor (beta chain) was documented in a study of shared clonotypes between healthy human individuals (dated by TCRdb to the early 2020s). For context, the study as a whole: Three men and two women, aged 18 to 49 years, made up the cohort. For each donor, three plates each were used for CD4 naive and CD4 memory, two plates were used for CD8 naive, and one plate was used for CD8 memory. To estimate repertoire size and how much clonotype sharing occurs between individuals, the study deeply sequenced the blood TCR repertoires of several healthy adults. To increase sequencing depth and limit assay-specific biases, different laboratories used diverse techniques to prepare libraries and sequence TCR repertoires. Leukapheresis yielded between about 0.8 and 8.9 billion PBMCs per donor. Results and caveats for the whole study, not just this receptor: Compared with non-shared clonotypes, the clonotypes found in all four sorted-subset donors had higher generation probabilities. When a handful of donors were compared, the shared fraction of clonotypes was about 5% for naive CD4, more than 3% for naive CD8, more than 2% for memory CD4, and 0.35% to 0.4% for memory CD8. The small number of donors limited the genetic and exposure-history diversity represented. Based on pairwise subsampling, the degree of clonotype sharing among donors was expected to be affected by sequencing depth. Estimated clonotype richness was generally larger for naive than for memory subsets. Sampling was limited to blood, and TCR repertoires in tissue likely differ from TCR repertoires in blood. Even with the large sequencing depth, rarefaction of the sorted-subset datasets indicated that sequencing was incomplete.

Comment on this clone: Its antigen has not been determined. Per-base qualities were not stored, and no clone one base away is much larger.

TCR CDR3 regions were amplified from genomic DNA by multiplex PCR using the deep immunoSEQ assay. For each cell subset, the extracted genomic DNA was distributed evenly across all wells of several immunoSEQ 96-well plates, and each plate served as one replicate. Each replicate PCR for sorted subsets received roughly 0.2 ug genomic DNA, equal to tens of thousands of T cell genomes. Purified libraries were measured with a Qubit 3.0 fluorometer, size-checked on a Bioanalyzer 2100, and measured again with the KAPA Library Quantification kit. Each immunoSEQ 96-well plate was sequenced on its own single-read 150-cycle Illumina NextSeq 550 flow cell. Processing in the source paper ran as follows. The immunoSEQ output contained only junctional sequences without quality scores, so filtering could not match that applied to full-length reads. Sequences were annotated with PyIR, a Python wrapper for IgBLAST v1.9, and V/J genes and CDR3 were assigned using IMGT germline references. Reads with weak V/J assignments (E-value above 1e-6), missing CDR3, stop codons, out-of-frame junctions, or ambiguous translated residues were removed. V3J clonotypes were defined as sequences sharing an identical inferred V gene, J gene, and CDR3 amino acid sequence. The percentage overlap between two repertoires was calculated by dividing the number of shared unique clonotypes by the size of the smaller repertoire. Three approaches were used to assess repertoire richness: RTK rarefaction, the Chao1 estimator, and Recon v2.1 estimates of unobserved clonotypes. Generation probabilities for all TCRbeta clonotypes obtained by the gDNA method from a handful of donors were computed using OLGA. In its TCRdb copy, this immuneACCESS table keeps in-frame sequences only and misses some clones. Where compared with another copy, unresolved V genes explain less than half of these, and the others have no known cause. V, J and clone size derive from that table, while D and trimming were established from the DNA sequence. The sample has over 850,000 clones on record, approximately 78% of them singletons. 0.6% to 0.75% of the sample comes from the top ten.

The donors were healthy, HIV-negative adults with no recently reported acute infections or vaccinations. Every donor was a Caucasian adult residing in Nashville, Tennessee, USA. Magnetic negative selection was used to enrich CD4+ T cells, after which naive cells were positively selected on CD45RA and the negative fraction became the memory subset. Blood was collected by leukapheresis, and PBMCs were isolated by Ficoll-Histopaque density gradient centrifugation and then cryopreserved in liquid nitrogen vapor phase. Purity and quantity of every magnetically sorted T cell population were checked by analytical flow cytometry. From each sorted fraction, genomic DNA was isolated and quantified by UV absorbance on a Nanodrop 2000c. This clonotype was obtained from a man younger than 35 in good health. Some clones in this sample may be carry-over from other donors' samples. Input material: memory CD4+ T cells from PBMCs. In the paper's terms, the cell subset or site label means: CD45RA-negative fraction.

The bases read TGTGCCAGCAGCTTTGGGGTTTCGTTTTACGAGCAGTACTTC. Protein translation: CASSFGVSFYEQYF. Recombination joined TRBV7-9 with TRBJ2-7; no D gene can be assigned with confidence. Inclusive of the bounding cysteine and phenylalanine, the CDR3 is 14 residues long. CDR3 DNA only is kept here, 42 bases in frame from base 1. CDR1 and CDR2 are read off the germline V gene (reference sequence) as SEHNR and FQNEAQ. V was cut back by 3 bases and J by 4 bases, leaving a gap of 13 bases between them. The entire variable domain, with the stretches around the CDR3 drawn from the reference TRBV7-9 and TRBJ2-7 proteins, is DTGVSQNPRHKITKRGQNVTFRCDPISEHNRLYWYRQTLGQGPEFLTYFQNEAQLEKSRLLSDRFSAERPKGSFSTLEIQRTEQGDSAMYLCASSFGVSFYEQYFGPGTRLTVT.